This TCR beta chain was found in a study of regulatory T cells in long-lasting Graves disease. Findings of the study overall: Owing to a sample size that was small, accuracy may have been reduced.

Time point denoted: newly diagnosed GD, antithyroid drugs for less than 3 months. There was RNA extracted from PBMCs, and the TCR library was made from it. This clonotype came up a few times. What it binds is not known. The authors built TCR beta libraries using iRepertoire HTBI primers and Arm-PCR of CDR3 regions. One entry per CDR3 protein, called by TCRdb with MiXCR from the multiplex PCR reads. Seen here are hundreds of thousands of distinct CDR3 sequences, approximately 15% observed once, and the top ten hold 18%. These sequences were also reported in another study, on T cells in Graves' hyperthyroidism and ophthalmopathy. That source reports: Primed by the HTBI set, a first-round RT-PCR was run on the TCR CDR3.

The sample was peripheral blood mononuclear cells (PBMCs), taken at new diagnosis, from a patient treated with antithyroid drugs. This TCR was sampled from a woman aged 25 to 45 with Graves disease.

The CDR3 is CASSLSGGDNQPQHF. The CDR3 DNA reads as TGTGCCAGCAGCTTGTCGGGGGGTGACAATCAGCCCCAGCATTTT. The genes are TRBV5-5 and TRBJ1-5; a possible D gene is TRBD1 (5 bases). Germline CDR1 reads SGHKS; CDR2 reads YYEKEE (reference sequence). Trimming stripped 1 base from V and 3 bases from J, with 11 bases between. The CDR3 has 15 residues.